Given below is one TCR beta chain in context. Antigen unknown. The sample originates from a study of T cell repertoires in cytomegalovirus infection. Each CDR3 protein gets one entry after TCRdb re-called the reads with MiXCR. The profile shows around 430,000 distinct CDR3 sequences, 42% of them singletons. J gave up 5 bases and V 8 bases, and 9 bases lay outside the gene matches. This CDR3 contains 15 residues. The germline CDR1 and CDR2 sequences are MNHEY and SMNVEV (reference sequence). Findings of the study overall: Clonotype analysis showed dominance of the ex vivo response by HLA-C-restricted CMV-specific TCR beta clonotypes.

The gene calls are TRBV27 and TRBJ1-4; 9 bases map to TRBD1. The TCR comes from a human donor in good health (CMV status not recorded). Some clones in this sample may be carry-over from other donors' samples. The sequencing here drew on cultured PBMCs, taken from culture after CMV antigen stimulation. This CDR3 is CASAALDRGNEKLFF. CDR3 nucleotide sequence: TGTGCCAGCGCCGCCTTGGACAGGGGAAATGAAAAACTGTTTTTT.